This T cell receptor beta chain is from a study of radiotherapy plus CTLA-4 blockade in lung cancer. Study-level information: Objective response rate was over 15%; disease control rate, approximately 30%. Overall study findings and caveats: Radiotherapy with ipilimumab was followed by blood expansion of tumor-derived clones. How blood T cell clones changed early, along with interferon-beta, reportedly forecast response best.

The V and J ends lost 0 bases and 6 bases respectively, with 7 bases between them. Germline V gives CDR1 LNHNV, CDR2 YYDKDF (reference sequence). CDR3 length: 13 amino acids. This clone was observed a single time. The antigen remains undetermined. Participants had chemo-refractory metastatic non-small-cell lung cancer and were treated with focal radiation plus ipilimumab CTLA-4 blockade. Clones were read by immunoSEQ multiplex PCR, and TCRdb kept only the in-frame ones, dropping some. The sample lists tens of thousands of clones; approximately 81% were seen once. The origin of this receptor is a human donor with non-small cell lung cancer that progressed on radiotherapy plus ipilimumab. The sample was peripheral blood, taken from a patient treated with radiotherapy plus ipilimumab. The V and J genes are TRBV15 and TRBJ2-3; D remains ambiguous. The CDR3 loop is CATSRDLRDTQYF. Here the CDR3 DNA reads TGTGCCACCAGCAGAGATCTGAGGGATACGCAGTATTTT.